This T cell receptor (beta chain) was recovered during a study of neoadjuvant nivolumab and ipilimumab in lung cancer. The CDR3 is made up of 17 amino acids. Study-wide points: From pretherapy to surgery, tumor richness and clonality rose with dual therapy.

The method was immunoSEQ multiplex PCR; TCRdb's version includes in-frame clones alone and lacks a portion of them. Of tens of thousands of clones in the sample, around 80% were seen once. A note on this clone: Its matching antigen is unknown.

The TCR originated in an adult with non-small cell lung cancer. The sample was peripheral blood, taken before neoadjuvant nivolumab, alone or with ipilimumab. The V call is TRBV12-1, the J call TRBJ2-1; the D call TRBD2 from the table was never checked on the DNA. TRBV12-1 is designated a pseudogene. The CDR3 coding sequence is TGTGCCAGCAGCTTAGGACTAGCGGGCCCCAGGGGAAATGAGCAGTTCTTC. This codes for CASSLGLAGPRGNEQFF.